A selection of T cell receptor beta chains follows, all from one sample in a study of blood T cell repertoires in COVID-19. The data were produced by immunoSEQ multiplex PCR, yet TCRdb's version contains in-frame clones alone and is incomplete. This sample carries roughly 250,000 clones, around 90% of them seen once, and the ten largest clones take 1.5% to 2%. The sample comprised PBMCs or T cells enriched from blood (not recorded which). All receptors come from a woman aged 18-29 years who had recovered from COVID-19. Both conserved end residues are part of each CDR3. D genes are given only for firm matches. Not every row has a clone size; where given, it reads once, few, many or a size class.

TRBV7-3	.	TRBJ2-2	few	CASSLGGRGTGELFF	TGTGCCAGCAGCTTGGGCGGACGGGGCACCGGGGAGCTGTTTTTT
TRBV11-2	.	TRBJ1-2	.	CASSLGTTGGYTF	TGTGCCAGCAGCTTGGGGACAACTGGGGGCTACACCTTC
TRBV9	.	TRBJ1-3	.	CASSVDGRGGNTIYF	TGTGCCAGCAGCGTAGACGGCAGGGGAGGAAACACCATATATTTT
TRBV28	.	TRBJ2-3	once	CASSSGGTDTQYF	TGTGCCAGCAGTTCAGGGGGGACAGATACGCAGTATTTT
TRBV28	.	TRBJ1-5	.	CASSLAVQGPRLNQPQHF	TGTGCCAGCAGTTTAGCGGTGCAGGGTCCTAGACTCAATCAGCCCCAGCATTTT
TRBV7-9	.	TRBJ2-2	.	CASSSGTQNTGELFF	TGTGCCAGCAGCTCAGGGACACAAAACACCGGGGAGCTGTTTTTT
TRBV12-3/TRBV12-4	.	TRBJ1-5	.	CASSLPGQPQHF	TGTGCCAGCAGTTTGCCGGGTCAGCCCCAGCATTTT
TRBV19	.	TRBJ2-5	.	CASSKDSIGETQYF	TGTGCCAGTAGTAAGGACAGTATCGGAGAGACCCAGTACTTC
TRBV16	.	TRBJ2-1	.	CASSPPEGYNEQFF	TGTGCCAGCAGCCCTCCGGAGGGGTACAATGAGCAGTTCTTC
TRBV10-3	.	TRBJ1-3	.	CAIRTAGRDTIYF	TGTGCCATCCGAACGGCAGGGCGCGACACCATATATTTT
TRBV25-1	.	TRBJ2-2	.	CASSEFVGGTGELFF	TGTGCCAGCAGTGAATTCGTAGGGGGCACCGGGGAGCTGTTTTTT
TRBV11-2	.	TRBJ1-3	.	CASSLGSGAGNTIYF	TGTGCCAGCAGCTTAGGTTCGGGTGCTGGAAACACCATATATTTT
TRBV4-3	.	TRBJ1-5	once	CASSQDEAGGNQPQHF	TGCGCCAGCAGCCAAGACGAAGCAGGGGGCAATCAGCCCCAGCATTTT
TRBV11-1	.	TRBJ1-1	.	CASRQNRNTEAFF	TGTGCCAGCAGACAGAACAGAAACACTGAAGCTTTCTTT
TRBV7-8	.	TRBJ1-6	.	CASTYLRGGSPLHF	TGTGCCAGCACCTACCTAAGGGGCGGTTCACCCCTCCACTTT
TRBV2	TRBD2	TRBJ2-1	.	CASSRTSGGPNEQFF	TGTGCCAGCAGCCGAACTAGCGGGGGGCCCAATGAGCAGTTCTTC
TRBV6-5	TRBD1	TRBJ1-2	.	CASVRTGGEHGYTF	TGTGCCAGCGTCCGGACAGGGGGCGAACATGGCTACACCTTC
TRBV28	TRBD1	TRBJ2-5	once	CASSLTGGAETQYF	TGTGCCAGCAGTTTGACAGGGGGCGCGGAGACCCAGTACTTC
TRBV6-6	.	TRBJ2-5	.	CASSRSGAQYF	TGTGCCAGCAGTCGATCGGGAGCCCAGTACTTC
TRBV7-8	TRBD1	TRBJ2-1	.	CASSFRQGSYNEQFF	TGTGCCAGCAGCTTTAGACAGGGCTCCTACAATGAGCAGTTCTTC